This T cell receptor beta chain was identified during a study of blood T cell repertoires in COVID-19. The overall study: Sources were T cells, B-cell-depleted T cells, or PBMCs; the material itself was cDNA or gDNA.

As processed by the authors: Amplification of reference gene primers was used by the study to estimate nucleated cell counts. The assay was immunoSEQ multiplex PCR, and TCRdb's table has in-frame clones only and misses some. V and J calls and clone size are those listed in that table; D and trimming were worked out from the DNA. The sample has 230,000 or so clones, about 88% seen once. V was clipped by 1 base and J by 5 bases, with 11 bases between them. CDR3 length: 14 residues. Germline lookup yields CDR1 SNHLY and CDR2 FYNNEI. The study drew participants aged about 18 to 90 years from some 24 US areas.

This chain joins TRBV2 and TRBJ2-5, with D possibly matching TRBD1 (5 bases). This receptor was taken from a woman in her forties or fifties who had been exposed to COVID-19. The material sequenced was PBMCs or T cells enriched from blood (not recorded which). CDR3 DNA: TGTGCCAGCAGTGAAGATTTAGGGGTGGAGACCCAGTACTTC. Translated: CASSEDLGVETQYF.